The rows below give T cell receptor beta chains drawn from one sample of a study of somatic mutations in cytotoxic T cells in rheumatoid arthritis. Using immunoSEQ multiplex PCR, the repertoire was profiled, and TCRdb retains in-frame clones only, with some absent. The data hold under 20,000 clones, with less than 90% observed a single time. The specimen was CD8+ T cells sorted from blood. Receptor source: a man in his forties in good health. The conserved cysteine and the conserved F or W are not part of the CDR3 here. Expanded clones get a size class; other rows say once, few or many, or leave the size out.

cdr3_aa	clone_size	j_call	v_call
ASSKRGDGGRFREENEQF	.	TRBJ2-1	TRBV21-1
AISAKREGQAGELF	.	TRBJ2-2	TRBV10-3
ASSIIAGAAGEQY	.	TRBJ2-7	TRBV19
ASSFGTEGTGELF	.	TRBJ2-2	TRBV4-3
ASSPDRSSGNTIY	once	TRBJ1-3	TRBV28
ASRFFSAYNSPLH	.	TRBJ1-6	TRBV27
ASSFYRVDTGELF	.	TRBJ2-2	TRBV7-2
ASSEDSTYEQY	.	TRBJ2-7	TRBV2
AWSKNTEAF	few	TRBJ1-1	TRBV30
SSRGGPGSYNEQF	.	TRBJ2-1	TRBV29-1
ASSFRDRLFSGANVLT	.	TRBJ2-6	TRBV27
ASSQARTSGFYEQY	.	TRBJ2-7	TRBV4-3
ASSFDESRGRGFRTQY	once	TRBJ2-5	TRBV5-5
ASSQAPDRLPKEAF	.	TRBJ1-1	TRBV4-1
ASSQKDYTDTQY	.	TRBJ2-3	TRBV18
ASSLAGVQF	.	TRBJ2-1	TRBV7-8
ASNPLGLAGKYSYEQY	.	TRBJ2-7	TRBV27
ASSPGLANEQF	.	TRBJ2-1	TRBV2
ASSPQGALSEKLF	.	TRBJ1-4	TRBV27
ASSPVGTDTQY	.	TRBJ2-3	TRBV14
ASSVLAGGEQF	.	TRBJ2-1	TRBV9
ASSEREGSYNEQF	few	TRBJ2-1	TRBV10-1
ASSNSGQGTEQY	.	TRBJ2-7	TRBV6-5
ASSLAGEASVEQF	.	TRBJ2-1	TRBV11-1
ASSSYSGRVTGELF	.	TRBJ2-2	TRBV10-2
ASSLGQVNQPQH	.	TRBJ1-5	TRBV5-6
ASSLTGRNEQY	.	TRBJ2-7	TRBV5-4
ASSPTDGKNIQY	.	TRBJ2-4	TRBV9
ASSFRYTDTQY	.	TRBJ2-3	TRBV18
ASSQPSGTSLTDTQY	once	TRBJ2-3	TRBV28
ASSPEGGADTQY	.	TRBJ2-3	TRBV13
ASRRGTANYEQY	.	TRBJ2-7	TRBV7-9
ASSEVSLTQY	.	TRBJ2-3	TRBV6-1
ASSFIQPGQGPYEQY	.	TRBJ2-7	TRBV27
ASSSGTIPSTDTQY	.	TRBJ2-3	TRBV27
ASSSGRGGPNTDTQY	.	TRBJ2-3	TRBV7-8
ASSPTGRALNEQF	.	TRBJ2-1	TRBV27
ASSSTPSGDGASYEQY	.	TRBJ2-7	TRBV7-8
ASSVGSGEAF	.	TRBJ1-1	TRBV9
ASTLGGGSSYNEQF	once	TRBJ2-1	TRBV13
ASSIDHASAVQETQY	few	TRBJ2-5	TRBV19
ASAFTGQRDNEQF	few	TRBJ2-1	TRBV7-9
ASSHDRNEQF	.	TRBJ2-1	TRBV4-3
AWSPSGASYNEQF	.	TRBJ2-1	TRBV30
ASSQDLNGSYEQY	.	TRBJ2-7	TRBV4-3
ASSFSGYSNQPQH	.	TRBJ1-5	TRBV28
ASSLGTGAVNEQF	.	TRBJ2-1	TRBV4-3
ASSFQAPGLAGVENEQF	.	TRBJ2-1	TRBV27
ASSLGTWEKGYNEQF	.	TRBJ2-1	TRBV5-6
ASSFKGLAYDPYNEQF	.	TRBJ2-1	TRBV27
ASNGYGYT	once	TRBJ1-2	TRBV5-5
ASSPQVEYEQY	.	TRBJ2-7	TRBV28
ASSFYWTAHTDTQY	.	TRBJ2-3	TRBV28
ASSHPDRSIYEQY	.	TRBJ2-7	TRBV4-1
ASSGRGPAWTQY	.	TRBJ2-5	TRBV7-2
ASSMQISYGYT	once	TRBJ1-2	TRBV19
ASSRGTGGYEQY	few	TRBJ2-7	TRBV4-1
ATSPRSGANVLT	.	TRBJ2-6	TRBV15
ASSDWGQAGNTIY	.	TRBJ1-3	TRBV25-1